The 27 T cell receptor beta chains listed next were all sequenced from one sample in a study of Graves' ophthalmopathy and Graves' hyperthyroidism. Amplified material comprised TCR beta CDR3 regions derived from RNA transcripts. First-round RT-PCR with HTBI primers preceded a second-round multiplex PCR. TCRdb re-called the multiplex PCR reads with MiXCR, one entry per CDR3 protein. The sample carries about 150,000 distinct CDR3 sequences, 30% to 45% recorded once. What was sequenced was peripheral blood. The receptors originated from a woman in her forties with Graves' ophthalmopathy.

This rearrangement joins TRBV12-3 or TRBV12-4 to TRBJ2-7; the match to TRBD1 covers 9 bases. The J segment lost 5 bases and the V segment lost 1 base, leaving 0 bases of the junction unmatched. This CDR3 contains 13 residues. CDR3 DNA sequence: TGTGCCAGCAGTTTAGGGACAGGGGACGAGCAGTACTTC. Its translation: CASSLGTGDEQYF.

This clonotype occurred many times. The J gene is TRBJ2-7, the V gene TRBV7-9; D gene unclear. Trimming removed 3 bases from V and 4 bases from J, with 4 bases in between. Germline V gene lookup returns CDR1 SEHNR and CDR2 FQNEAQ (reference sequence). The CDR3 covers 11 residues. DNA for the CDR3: TGTGCCAGCAGCTTTCAGTACGAGCAGTACTTC. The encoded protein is CASSFQYEQYF.

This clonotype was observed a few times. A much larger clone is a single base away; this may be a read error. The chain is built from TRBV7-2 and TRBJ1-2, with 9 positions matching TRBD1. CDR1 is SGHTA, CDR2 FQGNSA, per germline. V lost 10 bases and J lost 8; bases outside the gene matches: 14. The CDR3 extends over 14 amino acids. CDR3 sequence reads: CANSLTGTGKGYTF. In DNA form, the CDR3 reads TGTGCCAACAGTTTGACCGGGACAGGGAAAGGCTACACCTTC.

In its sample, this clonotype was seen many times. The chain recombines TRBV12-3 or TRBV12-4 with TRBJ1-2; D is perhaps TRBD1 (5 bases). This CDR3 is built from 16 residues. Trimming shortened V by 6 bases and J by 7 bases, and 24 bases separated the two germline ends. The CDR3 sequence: CASRMRTPREPSGYTF. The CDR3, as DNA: TGTGCCAGCAGGATGAGGACACCTCGCGAGCCGTCTGGCTACACCTTC.

The CDR3, as DNA: TGTGCCAGCAGTACCACAGGGACAGGGGACGAGCAGTACTTC. It is translated as CASSTTGTGDEQYF. The gene calls are TRBV6-1 and TRBJ2-7; TRBD1 matches at 10 bases. Germline V lookup: CDR1 MNHNS, CDR2 SASEGT. This CDR3 region has 14 residues. The ends lost 5 bases at V and 5 bases at J; junction bases unmatched: 6.

CDR3 sequence (DNA): TGCAGTGCTAGAGAGGCAGGGGTAGACACTGAAGCTTTCTTT. Its protein is CSAREAGVDTEAFF. This rearrangement joins TRBV20-1 to TRBJ1-1, with D perhaps TRBD1 (6 bases). The CDR3 extends over 14 amino acids. The germline V gene has CDR1 DFQATT and CDR2 SNEGSKA (reference sequence). Trimming removed 0 bases from V and 3 bases from J, with 11 bases in between.

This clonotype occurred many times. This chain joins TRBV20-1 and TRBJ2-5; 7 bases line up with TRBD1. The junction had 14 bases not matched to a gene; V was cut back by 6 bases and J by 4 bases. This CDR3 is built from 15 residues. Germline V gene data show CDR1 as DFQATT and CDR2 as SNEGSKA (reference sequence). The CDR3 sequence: CSAPTSRGLGETQYF. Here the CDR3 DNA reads TGCAGTGCCCCGACATCGAGGGGGCTTGGAGAGACCCAGTACTTC.

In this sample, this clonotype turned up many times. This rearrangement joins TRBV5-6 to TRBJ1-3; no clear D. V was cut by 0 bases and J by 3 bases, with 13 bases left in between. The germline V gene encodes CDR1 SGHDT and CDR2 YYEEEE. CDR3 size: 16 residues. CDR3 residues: CASSLEREQIGNTIYF. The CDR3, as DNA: TGTGCCAGCAGCTTGGAAAGGGAGCAGATTGGAAACACCATATATTTT.

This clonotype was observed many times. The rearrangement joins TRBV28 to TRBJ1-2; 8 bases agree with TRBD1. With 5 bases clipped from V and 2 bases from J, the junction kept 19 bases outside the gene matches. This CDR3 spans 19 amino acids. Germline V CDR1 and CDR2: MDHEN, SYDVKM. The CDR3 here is CASSPLGSRGREGNYGYTF. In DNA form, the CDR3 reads TGTGCCAGCAGTCCACTGGGGTCCAGGGGGCGCGAAGGGAACTATGGCTACACCTTC.

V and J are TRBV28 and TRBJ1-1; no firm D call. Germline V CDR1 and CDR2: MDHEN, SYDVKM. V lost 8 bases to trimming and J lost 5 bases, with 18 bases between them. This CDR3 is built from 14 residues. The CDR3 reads CASGVYGKGTEAFF. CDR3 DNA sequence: TGTGCCAGCGGAGTCTACGGCAAGGGAACTGAAGCTTTCTTT.

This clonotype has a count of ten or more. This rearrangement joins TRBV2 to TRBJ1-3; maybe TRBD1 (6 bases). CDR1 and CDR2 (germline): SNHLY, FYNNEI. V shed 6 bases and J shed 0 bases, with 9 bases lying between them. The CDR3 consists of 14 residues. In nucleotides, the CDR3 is TGTGCCAGCAGAAGGACAGCCTCTGGAAACACCATATATTTT. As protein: CASRRTASGNTIYF.

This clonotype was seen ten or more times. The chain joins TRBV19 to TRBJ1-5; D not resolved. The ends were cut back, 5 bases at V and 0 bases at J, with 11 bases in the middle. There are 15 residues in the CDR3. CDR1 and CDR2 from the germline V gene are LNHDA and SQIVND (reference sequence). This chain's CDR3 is CASSLSFTSNQPQHF. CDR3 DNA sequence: TGTGCCAGTAGTCTATCATTCACTAGCAATCAGCCCCAGCATTTT.

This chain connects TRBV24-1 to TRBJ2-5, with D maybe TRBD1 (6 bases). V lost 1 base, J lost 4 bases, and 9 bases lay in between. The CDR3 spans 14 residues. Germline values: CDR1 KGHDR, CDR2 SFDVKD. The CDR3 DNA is TGTGCCACCAGTGATTTAGGGACACTAGAGACCCAGTACTTC. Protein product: CATSDLGTLETQYF.

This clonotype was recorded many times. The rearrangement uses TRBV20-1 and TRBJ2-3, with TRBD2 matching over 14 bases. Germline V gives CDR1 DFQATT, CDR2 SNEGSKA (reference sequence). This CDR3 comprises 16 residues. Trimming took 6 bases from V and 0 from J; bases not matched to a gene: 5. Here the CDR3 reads CSAVGLAGASTDTQYF. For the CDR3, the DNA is TGCAGTGCCGTGGGACTAGCGGGAGCTAGCACAGATACGCAGTATTTT.

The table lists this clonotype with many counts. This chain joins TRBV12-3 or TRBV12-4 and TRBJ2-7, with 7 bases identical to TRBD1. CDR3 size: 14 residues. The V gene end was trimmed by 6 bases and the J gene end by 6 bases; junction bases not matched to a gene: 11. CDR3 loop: CASRSTGLGCEQYF. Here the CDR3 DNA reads TGTGCCAGCAGATCGACAGGGTTGGGCTGCGAGCAGTACTTC.

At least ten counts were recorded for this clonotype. CDR3 nucleotide sequence: TGTGCCAGCGCCTTGGGGGGGATGAACACTGAAGCTTTCTTT. Its protein is CASALGGMNTEAFF. V usage is TRBV6-5 and J usage is TRBJ1-1; TRBD1 is a possible D gene (5 bases). This CDR3 contains 14 residues. From germline, CDR1 is MNHEY and CDR2 SVGAGI. V lost 8 bases and J lost 0, with 13 bases in between.

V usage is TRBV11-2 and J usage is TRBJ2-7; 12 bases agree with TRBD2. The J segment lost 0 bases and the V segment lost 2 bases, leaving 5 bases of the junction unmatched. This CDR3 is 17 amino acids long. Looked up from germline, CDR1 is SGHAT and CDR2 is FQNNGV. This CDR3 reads CASSLPTSGRNSYEQYF. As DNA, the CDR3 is TGTGCCAGCAGCTTACCCACTAGCGGGAGGAACTCCTACGAGCAGTACTTC. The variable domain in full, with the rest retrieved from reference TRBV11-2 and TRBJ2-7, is EAGVAQSPRYKIIEKRQSVAFWCNPISGHATLYWYQQILGQGPKLLIQFQNNGVVDDSQLPKDRFSAERLKGVDSTLKIQPAKLEDSAVYLCASSLPTSGRNSYEQYFGPGTRLTVT.

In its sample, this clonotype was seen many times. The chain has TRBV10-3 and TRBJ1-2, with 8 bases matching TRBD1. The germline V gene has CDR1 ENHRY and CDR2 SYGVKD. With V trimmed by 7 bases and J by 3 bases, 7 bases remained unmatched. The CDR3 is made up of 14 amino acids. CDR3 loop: CAITRGQGDYGYTF. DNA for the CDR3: TGTGCCATCACCCGCGGACAGGGTGACTATGGCTACACCTTC.

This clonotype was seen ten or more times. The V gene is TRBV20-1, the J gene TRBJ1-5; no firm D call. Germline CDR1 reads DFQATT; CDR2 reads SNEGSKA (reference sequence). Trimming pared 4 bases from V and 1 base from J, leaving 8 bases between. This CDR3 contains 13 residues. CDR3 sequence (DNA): TGCAGTGCTATCGAAGGGAGCAATCAGCCCCAGCATTTT. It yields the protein CSAIEGSNQPQHF.

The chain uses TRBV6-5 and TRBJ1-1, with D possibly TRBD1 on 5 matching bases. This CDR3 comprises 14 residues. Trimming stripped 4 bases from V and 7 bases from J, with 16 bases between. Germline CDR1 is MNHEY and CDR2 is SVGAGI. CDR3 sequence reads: CASSSLGTASEAFF. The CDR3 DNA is TGTGCCAGCAGTTCCCTAGGGACGGCGAGTGAAGCTTTCTTT.

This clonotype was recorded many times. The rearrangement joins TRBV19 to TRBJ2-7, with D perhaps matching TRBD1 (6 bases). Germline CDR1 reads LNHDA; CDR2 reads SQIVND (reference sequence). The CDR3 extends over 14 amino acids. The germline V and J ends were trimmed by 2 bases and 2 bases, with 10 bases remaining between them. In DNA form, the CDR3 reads TGTGCCAGTAGTATAATGACAGGCGCCTACGAGCAGTACTTC. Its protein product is CASSIMTGAYEQYF. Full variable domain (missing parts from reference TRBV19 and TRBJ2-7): DGGITQSPKYLFRKEGQNVTLSCEQNLNHDAMYWYRQDPGQGLRLIYYSQIVNDFQKGDIAEGYSVSREKKESFPLTVTSAQKNPTAFYLCASSIMTGAYEQYFGPGTRLTVT.

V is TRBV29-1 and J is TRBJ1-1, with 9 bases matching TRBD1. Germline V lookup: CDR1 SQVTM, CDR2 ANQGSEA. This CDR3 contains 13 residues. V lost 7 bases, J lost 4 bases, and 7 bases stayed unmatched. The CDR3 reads CSAETGGITEAFF. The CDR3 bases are TGCAGCGCCGAAACAGGGGGCATCACTGAAGCTTTCTTT. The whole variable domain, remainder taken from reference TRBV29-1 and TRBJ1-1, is SAVISQKPSRDICQRGTSLTIQCQVDSQVTMMFWYRQQPGQSLTLIATANQGSEATYESGFVIDKFPISRPNLTFSTLTVSNMSPEDSSIYLCSAETGGITEAFFGQGTRLTVV.

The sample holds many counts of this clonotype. The CDR3 is CAISMTSGRSGANVLTF. The CDR3 nucleotides are TGTGCCATCAGTATGACTAGCGGGAGGTCTGGGGCCAACGTCCTGACTTTC. V usage is TRBV10-3 and J usage is TRBJ2-6; 13 bases are shared with TRBD2. The CDR3 has 17 amino acids. Looked up from germline, CDR1 is ENHRY and CDR2 is SYGVKD. V was pared by 5 bases and J by 1 base, with 2 bases of the junction left unmatched.

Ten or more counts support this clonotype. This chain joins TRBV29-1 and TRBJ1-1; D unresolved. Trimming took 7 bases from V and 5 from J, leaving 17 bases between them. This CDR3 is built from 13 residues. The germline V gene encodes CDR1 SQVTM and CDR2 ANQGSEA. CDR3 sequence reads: CSAESGVGTEAFF. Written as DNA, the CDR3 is TGCAGCGCCGAGTCCGGGGTCGGAACTGAAGCTTTCTTT.

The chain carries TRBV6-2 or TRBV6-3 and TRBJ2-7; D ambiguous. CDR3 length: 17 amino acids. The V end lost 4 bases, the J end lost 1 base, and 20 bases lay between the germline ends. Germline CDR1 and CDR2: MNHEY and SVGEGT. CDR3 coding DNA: TGTGCCAGCAGTTCCACCGCGTCTAGAGAAGTATCCTACGAGCAGTACTTC. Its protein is CASSSTASREVSYEQYF.

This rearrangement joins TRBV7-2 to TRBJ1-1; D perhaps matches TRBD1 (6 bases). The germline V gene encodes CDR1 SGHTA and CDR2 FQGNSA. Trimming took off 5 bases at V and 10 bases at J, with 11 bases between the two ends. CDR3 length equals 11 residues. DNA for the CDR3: TGTGCCAGCAGCGGGGGGCTCGCAGCTTTCTTT. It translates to CASSGGLAAFF.

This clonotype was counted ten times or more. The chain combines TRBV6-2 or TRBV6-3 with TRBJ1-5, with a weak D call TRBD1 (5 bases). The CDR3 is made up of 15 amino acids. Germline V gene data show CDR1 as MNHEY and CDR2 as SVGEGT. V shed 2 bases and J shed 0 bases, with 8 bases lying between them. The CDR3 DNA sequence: TGTGCCAGCAGTTACCTCGACAGTAGCAATCAGCCCCAGCATTTT. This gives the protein CASSYLDSSNQPQHF.